Listed here are 7 T cell receptor beta chains from one sample, sequenced in a study of cytomegalovirus exposure and HLA in healthy donors. Use of 60 Vbeta and 13 Jbeta primers characterized the PCR. Profiled with immunoSEQ multiplex PCR; TCRdb holds only in-frame clones, not every one. This table holds 150,000 or so clones, around three quarters found once. Sequenced: PBMCs. Source of these receptors: a male donor in good health and CMV-seropositive.

The chain joins TRBV28 to TRBJ1-3; no clear D gene. V shed 4 bases and J shed 0 bases, with 4 bases lying between them. Germline CDR1 and CDR2: MDHEN and SYDVKM. CDR3 length equals 13 residues. The CDR3 region is CASSSVSGNTIYF. The CDR3 DNA is TGTGCCAGCAGTTCGGTCTCTGGAAACACCATATATTTT. Combining the CDR3 with reference TRBV28 and TRBJ1-3 gives the whole variable domain DVKVTQSSRYLVKRTGEKVFLECVQDMDHENMFWYRQDPGLGLRLIYFSYDVKMKEKGDIPEGYSVSREKKERFSLILESASTNQTSMYLCASSSVSGNTIYFGEGSWLTVV.

J is TRBJ2-7 and V is TRBV27, with D perhaps matching TRBD1 (6 bases). Germline V lookup: CDR1 MNHEY, CDR2 SMNVEV (reference sequence). Trimming removed 6 bases from V and 3 bases from J, with 15 bases in between. This CDR3 is built from 14 residues. The CDR3 nucleotides are TGTGCCAGCAGAAGGACAGTTGGAGGCTACGAGCAGTACTTC. Translation: CASRRTVGGYEQYF.

J is TRBJ1-6 and V is TRBV28; weak D call: TRBD1 (5 bases). Germline CDR1 is MDHEN and CDR2 is SYDVKM. With 8 bases removed from V and 7 bases from J, the gap between germline ends came to 27 bases. The CDR3 runs to 18 residues. The CDR3 reads CASVGLGPRLWANSPLHF. The CDR3 coding sequence is TGTGCCAGCGTGGGTCTGGGGCCTCGCCTCTGGGCCAATTCACCCCTCCACTTT.

V and J are TRBV5-4 and TRBJ2-1, with 10 bases aligning to TRBD2. Germline values: CDR1 SGHNT, CDR2 YYREEE (reference sequence). The CDR3 covers 13 residues. Trimming removed 4 bases from V and 10 bases from J; junction bases left unmatched: 5. CDR3 protein: CASSPRAGGEQFF. CDR3 in DNA: TGTGCCAGCAGCCCGAGAGCGGGGGGGGAGCAGTTCTTC.

V is TRBV10-3 and J is TRBJ2-7; TRBD2 agrees at 10 bases. In germline, CDR1 is ENHRY, CDR2 SYGVKD. The CDR3 is 15 amino acids. The V gene end was trimmed by 2 bases and the J gene end by 1 base; junction bases not matched to a gene: 2. CDR3 coding DNA: TGTGCCATCAGTGAGGTAGCGGGGGGATCCTACGAGCAGTACTTC. It translates to CAISEVAGGSYEQYF.

This rearrangement joins TRBV7-2 to TRBJ2-7, with 9 nucleotides matching TRBD1. The length of the CDR3 is 16 residues. Germline loops: CDR1 SGHTA, CDR2 FQGNSA. Losses at the gene ends were 6 bases for V and 2 bases for J; bases not matched to a gene: 11. The CDR3 sequence: CASRIGGQGVPYEQYF. The CDR3 region has the DNA TGTGCCAGCAGGATTGGGGGACAGGGAGTTCCCTACGAGCAGTACTTC. The complete variable domain, with remaining parts taken from reference TRBV7-2 and TRBJ2-7, reads GAGVSQSPSNKVTEKGKDVELRCDPISGHTALYWYRQSLGQGLEFLIYFQGNSAPDKSGLPSDRFSAERTGGSVSTLTIQRTQQEDSAVYLCASRIGGQGVPYEQYFGPGTRLTVT.

The rearrangement joins TRBV7-9 to TRBJ2-3; 11 nucleotides align to TRBD2. This CDR3 spans 19 amino acids. The V gene's germline CDR1 is SEHNR and CDR2 FQNEAQ (reference sequence). Trimming removed 4 bases from V and 3 bases from J; junction bases left unmatched: 15. This CDR3 reads CASSSPRPSGRTRTDTQYF. The CDR3 DNA follows: TGTGCCAGCAGCTCCCCCCGACCTAGCGGGAGGACGAGGACAGATACGCAGTATTTT.